Included here is one T cell receptor beta chain sequence, with context. The protocol was immunoSEQ multiplex PCR, while the TCRdb copy is restricted to in-frame clones and leaves out a portion. Among approximately 300,000 clones, about nine tenths were seen once, and the ten largest hold approximately 5.2%. This record comes from a study of blood T cell repertoires in COVID-19. Study at large: The United States, Italy and Spain were the sources of the acute and convalescent COVID-19 samples. The cDNA or gDNA used as material had been derived from T cells, B-cell-depleted T cells, or PBMCs.

Grouping used clinical history reported by participants in a survey and questionnaire. Sequencing used PBMCs or T cells enriched from blood (not recorded which). The source of this sequence is a man between 60 and 75 years old who had recovered from COVID-19.

Here the CDR3 DNA reads TGTGCCTCTAGGACAGGGATGAATCAGCCCCAGCATTTT. Its protein is CASRTGMNQPQHF. The V and J genes are TRBV10-3 and TRBJ1-5; 8 nucleotides line up with TRBD1. This CDR3 contains 13 residues. V gave up 11 bases and J gave up 4 bases; unmatched junction bases: 7. Germline CDR1 ENHRY, CDR2 SYGVKD.